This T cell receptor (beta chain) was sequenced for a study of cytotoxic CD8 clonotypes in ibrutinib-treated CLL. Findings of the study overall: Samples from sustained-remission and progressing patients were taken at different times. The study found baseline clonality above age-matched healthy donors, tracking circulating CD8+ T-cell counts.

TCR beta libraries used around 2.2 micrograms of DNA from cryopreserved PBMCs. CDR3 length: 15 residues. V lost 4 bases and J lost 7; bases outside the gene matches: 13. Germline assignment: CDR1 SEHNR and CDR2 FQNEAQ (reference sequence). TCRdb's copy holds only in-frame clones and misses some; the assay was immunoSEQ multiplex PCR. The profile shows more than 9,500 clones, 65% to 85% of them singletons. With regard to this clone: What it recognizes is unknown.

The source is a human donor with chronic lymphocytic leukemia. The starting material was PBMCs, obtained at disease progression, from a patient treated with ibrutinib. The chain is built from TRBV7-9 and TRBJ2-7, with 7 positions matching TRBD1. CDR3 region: CASSSAGTVEREQYF. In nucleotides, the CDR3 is TGTGCCAGCAGCTCGGCTGGGACAGTTGAGAGAGAGCAGTACTTC.